One sample yielded the 32 T cell receptor beta chains listed below, sequenced in a study of metastatic and nonmetastatic thyroid tumors. TCRdb re-analyzed the PCR reads through MiXCR. The sample holds approximately 31,000 clones, 25% to 35% seen once. Treatment of any kind had been given to no patient before thyroid surgery. The sequenced sample consisted of blood. Receptors originate from a female donor with papillary thyroid cancer or a benign thyroid nodule (not recorded which). Some clones in this sample may be carry-over from other donors' samples.

As concerns this clone: In this CDR3 the conserved last residue, phenylalanine or tryptophan, is missing, so a read error is likely. This chain connects TRBV3-1 to TRBJ1-5; 12 bases agree with TRBD1. Germline V CDR1 and CDR2: LGHDT, YNNKEL (reference sequence). The trim removed 4 bases at V and 9 bases at J, leaving 7 bases unmatched. The CDR3 sequence is 15 residues long. CDR3 residues: CASSLGTGGSLPQHV. DNA for the CDR3: TGTGCCAGCAGCCTCGGGACAGGGGGCTCTCTGCCCCAGCATGTT.

V usage is TRBV7-2 and J usage is TRBJ2-2; 8 bases are a match to TRBD1. The CDR3 covers 14 residues. Germline trimming cut 8 bases from V and 2 bases from J; bases unmatched to any gene: 4. CDR1 is SGHTA and CDR2 is FQGNSA in the germline V gene. CDR3 sequence reads: CASRDRPNTGELFF. In nucleotides, the CDR3 is TGTGCCAGCCGGGACAGGCCTAACACCGGGGAGCTGTTTTTT.

This clone was observed many times. J is TRBJ2-1 and V is TRBV11-3; 7 nucleotides align to TRBD1. The CDR3 sequence is 14 residues long. J lost 12 bases, V lost 0 bases, and 8 bases had no gene match. CDR1 is SGHNT and CDR2 is YENEEA in the germline V gene. The CDR3 loop is CASSLDFTGAGQFF. The CDR3, as DNA: TGTGCCAGCAGCTTAGACTTTACAGGGGCCGGGCAGTTCTTC.

The V call is TRBV5-6, the J call TRBJ1-1; D remains unclear. The germline V and J ends were trimmed by 2 bases and 8 bases, with 13 bases remaining between them. This CDR3 is 13 amino acids long. Germline V lookup: CDR1 SGHDT, CDR2 YYEEEE. Here the CDR3 DNA reads TGTGCCAGCAGCTTACGCGGGGAGTTGGAAGCTTTCTTT. Translation gives CASSLRGELEAFF.

This clone showed up just a few times. The chain joins TRBV12-5 to TRBJ1-2; TRBD1 might be the D (6 bases). The CDR3 consists of 16 residues. Deletions cut 2 bases from V and 2 bases from J, with 15 bases between. Germline CDR1 and CDR2: LGHNT and FRNRAP. The CDR3 sequence: CASGLPSYRENYGYTF. CDR3 nucleotide sequence: TGTGCTAGTGGTTTGCCCTCCTACAGGGAGAACTATGGCTACACCTTC.

This clone was seen repeatedly, ten times or more. This rearrangement joins TRBV29-1 to TRBJ1-2; tentative D call: TRBD1 (5 bases). The V gene lost 0 bases and the J gene lost 1 base, with 9 bases spanning the gap. The CDR3 is made up of 14 amino acids. CDR1 is SQVTM, CDR2 ANQGSEA, per germline. The DNA of the CDR3 is TGCAGCGTTGAAGATGGGGCAATTAACTATGGCTACACCTTC. Translation: CSVEDGAINYGYTF. The full variable domain, with the rest looked up from reference TRBV29-1 and TRBJ1-2, is SAVISQKPSRDICQRGTSLTIQCQVDSQVTMMFWYRQQPGQSLTLIATANQGSEATYESGFVIDKFPISRPNLTFSTLTVSNMSPEDSSIYLCSVEDGAINYGYTFGSGTRLTVV.

The rearrangement uses TRBV20-1 and TRBJ2-1; 14 positions match TRBD2. J was trimmed by 9 bases and V by 4 bases; bases with no gene match: 2. Germline assignment: CDR1 DFQATT and CDR2 SNEGSKA (reference sequence). The CDR3 has 13 amino acids. The CDR3 region has the DNA TGCAGTGCTATGACTAGCGGGAGGGGTGAGCAGTTCTTC. Protein: CSAMTSGRGEQFF.

This clone has at least ten counts. DNA of the CDR3: TGCGCCAGCAGCTTGGAATCAGGGACTCGTACGGATGAGCAGTTCTTC. Its translation: CASSLESGTRTDEQFF. This sequence joins TRBV5-1 and TRBJ2-1; D possibly corresponds to TRBD2 (6 bases). Trimming cost V 0 bases and J 8 bases, with 18 bases left between them. Germline loops: CDR1 SGHRS, CDR2 YFSETQ. The CDR3 consists of 16 residues.

The V and J genes are TRBV20-1 and TRBJ2-1; the match to TRBD2 covers 14 bases. Trimming cost V 3 bases and J 9 bases; bases outside gene matches: 4. Per the germline V gene, CDR1 is DFQATT and CDR2 is SNEGSKA (reference sequence). There are 14 residues in the CDR3. CDR3 sequence reads: CSARGLAGAGEQFF. For the CDR3, the DNA is TGCAGTGCTAGGGGACTAGCGGGAGCAGGTGAGCAGTTCTTC.

This clone is deemed medium-sized (0.01 to 0.1%). The chain combines TRBV4-2 with TRBJ2-2, with 9 nucleotides matching TRBD1. This CDR3 contains 17 residues. The junction had 9 bases not matched to a gene; V was cut back by 0 bases and J by 7 bases. CDR1 and CDR2 from the germline V gene are LGHNA and YNFKEQ. This CDR3 is CASSQEIGTGSGGELFF. Written as DNA, the CDR3 is TGTGCCAGCAGCCAAGAGATTGGGACAGGGTCAGGCGGGGAGCTGTTTTTT.

The sample holds a few counts of this clone. The CDR3 is CASSLRLEETQYF. The CDR3 DNA reads TGTGCCAGCAGCTTAAGGCTCGAGGAGACCCAGTACTTC. The chain recombines TRBV7-3 with TRBJ2-5; D not resolved. Trimming took 1 base from V and 5 from J, leaving 8 bases between them. This CDR3 has 13 amino acids. The germline V gene encodes CDR1 SGHTA and CDR2 FQGTGA.

This clone occurred a few times. V gene TRBV12-5 combines with J gene TRBJ2-2; perhaps TRBD1 as D (5 bases). Germline V gene sequence: CDR1 LGHNT, CDR2 FRNRAP. V shed 2 bases and J shed 7 bases, with 8 bases lying between them. The length of the CDR3 is 13 residues. CDR3 DNA: TGTGCTAGTGGTTTGCAGGGTGGCGGGGAGCTGTTTTTT. Amino acids: CASGLQGGGELFF.

The chain recombines TRBV6-4 with TRBJ2-3; the D gene is possibly TRBD2 (5 bases). V was shortened by 0 bases and J by 11 bases, with 12 bases between the two germline ends. CDR3 length: 13 residues. CDR1 and CDR2 from the germline V gene are MRHNA and SNTAGT. CDR3 sequence: CASSDSPAAWQYF. As DNA, the CDR3 is TGTGCCAGCAGTGACTCGCCAGCGGCGTGGCAGTATTTT.

This clone has at least ten counts. Other DNA variants within this sample encode the same CDR3. This chain links TRBV20-1 with TRBJ1-5; possible D gene TRBD1, 5 bases. CDR1 is DFQATT and CDR2 is SNEGSKA in the germline V gene (reference sequence). This CDR3 region has 12 residues. The germline V and J ends were trimmed by 3 bases and 5 bases, with 8 bases remaining between them. CDR3 amino acids: CSASPGDQPQHF. The CDR3 DNA is TGCAGTGCTAGTCCGGGGGATCAGCCCCAGCATTTT.

A few counts support this clone. The V gene is TRBV6-1, the J gene TRBJ2-7; 9 bases align to TRBD2. CDR3 length: 15 residues. CDR1 MNHNS and CDR2 SASEGT come from the germline V gene. Losses at the gene ends were 6 bases for V and 7 bases for J; bases not matched to a gene: 13. In DNA form, the CDR3 reads TGTGCCAGCAGCTCGACTAGCGGCCCGGCCTGGGAGCAGTACTTC. Its translation: CASSSTSGPAWEQYF.

This clone was counted a few times. V usage is TRBV25-1 and J usage is TRBJ2-7; D possibly corresponds to TRBD1 (5 bases). This CDR3 comprises 13 residues. V was shortened by 7 bases and J by 3 bases, with 13 bases between the two germline ends. Germline V gene lookup returns CDR1 MGHDK and CDR2 SYGVNS. The CDR3 DNA reads TGTGCCAGCAACTGCTGGGGCCGCTACGAGCAGTACTTC. Translating it yields CASNCWGRYEQYF.

This clone was seen a few times. A junction boundary mismatches the germline segment, possibly from a read error. This chain's CDR3 is CATSEGDLGSYEQYF. For the CDR3, the DNA is TGTGCCACTAGTGAGGGGGATTTAGGATCCTACGAGCAGTACTTC. The J gene is TRBJ2-7, the V gene TRBV24-1; tentatively, D is TRBD1 (6 bases). Germline V gene sequence: CDR1 KGHDR, CDR2 SFDVKD. The CDR3 is made up of 15 amino acids.

Comment on this clone: Its ends do not fully match the called genes, so a read error is possible. The gene calls are TRBV6-1 and TRBJ1-2; D is ambiguous. There are 13 residues in the CDR3. Per the germline V gene, CDR1 is MNHNS and CDR2 is SASEGT. This chain's CDR3 is CARSIRRLYGYPF. CDR3 in DNA: TGTGCCAGGTCTATCCGGAGACTTTATGGCTACCCCTTC.

This clone was picked up many times. The chain carries TRBV9 and TRBJ1-1; D gene uncertain. The CDR3 consists of 12 residues. The V gene's germline CDR1 is SGDLS and CDR2 YYNGEE. V lost 3 bases to trimming and J lost 1 base, with 4 bases between them. The CDR3, as DNA: TGTGCCAGCAGCGCGGGGAACACTGAAGCTTTCTTT. Translation gives CASSAGNTEAFF.

The chain employs TRBV27 and TRBJ1-6; 7 bases match TRBD1. V trimming: 3 bases; J trimming: 7 bases; junction bases outside the gene matches: 6. Per germline, CDR1 MNHEY and CDR2 SMNVEV (reference sequence). The CDR3 is 15 amino acids. The CDR3 region is CASSLSGQENSPLHF. As DNA, the CDR3 is TGTGCCAGCAGTTTGTCCGGACAGGAGAATTCACCCCTCCACTTT.

The rearrangement uses TRBV12-3 or TRBV12-4 and TRBJ2-2; tentatively, D is TRBD2 (6 bases). The V and J ends lost 6 bases and 6 bases respectively, with 20 bases between them. There are 16 residues in the CDR3. In DNA, the CDR3 is TGTGCCAGCAGCCTGGGTTCCTTTGGAGGGGCCGGGGAGCTGTTTTTT. Protein product: CASSLGSFGGAGELFF.

This clone was detected many times. The V call is TRBV28, the J call TRBJ2-5; D gene uncertain. Trimming took off 3 bases at V and 5 bases at J, with 7 bases between the two ends. Germline values: CDR1 MDHEN, CDR2 SYDVKM. This CDR3 has 12 amino acids. The CDR3: CASSFNWETQYF. Written as DNA, the CDR3 is TGTGCCAGCAGTTTTAATTGGGAGACCCAGTACTTC.

This clone was detected only a few times. V is TRBV19 and J is TRBJ1-2, with 8 bases aligning to TRBD1. The length of the CDR3 is 13 residues. J gave up 2 bases and V 10 bases, and 6 bases lay outside the gene matches. The V gene's germline CDR1 is LNHDA and CDR2 SQIVND (reference sequence). DNA for the CDR3: TGTGCCACCGAGGGACAGGAGAACTATGGCTACACCTTC. This translates into CATEGQENYGYTF.

This chain connects TRBV5-1 to TRBJ2-7; 9 bases agree with TRBD1. The ends lost 3 bases at V and 6 bases at J; junction bases unmatched: 4. Germline V CDR1 and CDR2: SGHRS, YFSETQ. The CDR3 sequence is 13 residues long. The CDR3 reads CASSSGTGPEQYF. The CDR3 region has the DNA TGCGCCAGCAGCTCCGGGACAGGGCCCGAGCAGTACTTC.

This clone was observed a handful of times. The V and J genes are TRBV20-1 and TRBJ2-1; D not resolved. This CDR3 is built from 16 residues. CDR1 and CDR2 (germline): DFQATT, SNEGSKA (reference sequence). V was trimmed by 0 bases and J by 2 bases, leaving 14 bases between them. This chain's CDR3 is CSAREGRLITYNEQFF. CDR3 nucleotide sequence: TGCAGTGCTAGAGAGGGTCGACTTATTACCTACAATGAGCAGTTCTTC.

This clone has a single count. The V gene is TRBV11-2, the J gene TRBJ1-6; 8 nucleotides match TRBD1. Trimming took 0 bases from V and 6 from J; bases not matched to a gene: 4. Per germline, CDR1 SGHAT and CDR2 FQNNGV. CDR3 length: 16 amino acids. The CDR3, as DNA: TGTGCCAGCAGCTTAGATCTGGGACAGGTTAATTCACCCCTCCACTTT. Its translation: CASSLDLGQVNSPLHF.

This clone was counted a few times. J is TRBJ1-3 and V is TRBV6-1, with no clear D. V was cut by 7 bases and J by 0 bases, with 16 bases left in between. CDR3 size: 16 residues. CDR1 is MNHNS and CDR2 is SASEGT in the germline V gene. CDR3 DNA: TGTGCCAGCAATCGGGGAGGAGGGCTCTCTGGAAACACCATATATTTT. Translating it yields CASNRGGGLSGNTIYF.

The chain couples TRBV14 to TRBJ2-1, with 13 bases fitting TRBD2. In germline, CDR1 is SGHDN, CDR2 FVKESK. J lost 7 bases, V lost 4 bases, and 4 bases had no gene match. The CDR3 sequence is 15 residues long. CDR3 nucleotide sequence: TGTGCCAGCAGCCGAACTAGCGGGAGGGCGAATGAGCAGTTCTTC. Protein sequence: CASSRTSGRANEQFF.

V gene TRBV6-6 combines with J gene TRBJ1-1; no firm D call. V shed 2 bases and J shed 5 bases, with 12 bases lying between them. In germline, CDR1 is MNHNY, CDR2 SVGAGI (reference sequence). The CDR3 length is 14 residues. The CDR3 here is CASSYRPSKTEAFF. The CDR3 DNA follows: TGTGCCAGCAGTTACCGACCCTCGAAAACTGAAGCTTTCTTT.

This clone appeared many times. The chain uses TRBV11-2 and TRBJ1-1, with D perhaps TRBD1 (5 bases). This CDR3 spans 13 amino acids. Germline V gives CDR1 SGHAT, CDR2 FQNNGV. Trimming stripped 8 bases from V and 1 base from J, with 11 bases between. Here the CDR3 DNA reads TGTGCCAGCGGACAAGGGACGAACACTGAAGCTTTCTTT. Its protein product is CASGQGTNTEAFF.

V gene TRBV4-1 combines with J gene TRBJ1-1; D perhaps matches TRBD1 (6 bases). The germline V gene encodes CDR1 MGHRA and CDR2 YSYEKL. V dropped 7 bases and J dropped 1 base, with 10 bases sitting between them. The CDR3 is made up of 13 amino acids. The CDR3 here is CASTRTENTEAFF. The CDR3 nucleotides are TGCGCCAGCACCCGGACAGAGAACACTGAAGCTTTCTTT.

This clone was recorded many times. V and J are TRBV20-1 and TRBJ2-3; 12 nucleotides agree with TRBD2. Trimming at V came to 3 bases and at J to 5 bases, leaving 6 bases not matched to a gene. Germline V gene lookup returns CDR1 DFQATT and CDR2 SNEGSKA (reference sequence). This CDR3 is built from 15 residues. The CDR3 DNA follows: TGCAGTGCTAGTGTCCCGGGACTAGCGGGAGATACGCAGTATTTT. This encodes CSASVPGLAGDTQYF.